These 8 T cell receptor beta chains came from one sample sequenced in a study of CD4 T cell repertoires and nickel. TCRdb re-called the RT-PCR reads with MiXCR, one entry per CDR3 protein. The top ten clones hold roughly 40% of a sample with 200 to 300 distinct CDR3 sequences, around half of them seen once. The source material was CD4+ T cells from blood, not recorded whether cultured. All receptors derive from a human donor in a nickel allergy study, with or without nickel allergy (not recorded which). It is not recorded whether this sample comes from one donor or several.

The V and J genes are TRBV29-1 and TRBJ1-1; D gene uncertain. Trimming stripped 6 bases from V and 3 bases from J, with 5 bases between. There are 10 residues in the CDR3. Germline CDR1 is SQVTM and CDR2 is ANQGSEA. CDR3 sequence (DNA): TGCAGCGTCGTATACACTGAAGCTTTCTTT. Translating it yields CSVVYTEAFF. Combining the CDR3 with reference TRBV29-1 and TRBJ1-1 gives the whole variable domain SAVISQKPSRDICQRGTSLTIQCQVDSQVTMMFWYRQQPGQSLTLIATANQGSEATYESGFVIDKFPISRPNLTFSTLTVSNMSPEDSSIYLCSVVYTEAFFGQGTRLTVV.

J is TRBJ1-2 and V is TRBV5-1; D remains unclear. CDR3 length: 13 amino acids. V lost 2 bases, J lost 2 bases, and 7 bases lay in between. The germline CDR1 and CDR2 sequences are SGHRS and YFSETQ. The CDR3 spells CASSFDMNYGYTF. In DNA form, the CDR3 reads TGCGCCAGCAGCTTTGATATGAACTATGGCTACACCTTC.

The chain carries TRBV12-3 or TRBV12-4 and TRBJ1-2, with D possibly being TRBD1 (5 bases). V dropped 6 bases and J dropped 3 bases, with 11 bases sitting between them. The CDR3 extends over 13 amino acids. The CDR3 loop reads CASSRGNDYGYTF. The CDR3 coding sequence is TGTGCCAGCAGCCGGGGGAATGACTATGGCTACACCTTC.

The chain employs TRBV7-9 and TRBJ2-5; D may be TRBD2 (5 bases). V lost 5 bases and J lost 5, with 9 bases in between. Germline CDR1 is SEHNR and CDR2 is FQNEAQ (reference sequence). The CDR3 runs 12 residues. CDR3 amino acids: CASSPRRETQYF. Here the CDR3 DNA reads TGTGCCAGCAGCCCGAGGAGGGAGACCCAGTACTTC.

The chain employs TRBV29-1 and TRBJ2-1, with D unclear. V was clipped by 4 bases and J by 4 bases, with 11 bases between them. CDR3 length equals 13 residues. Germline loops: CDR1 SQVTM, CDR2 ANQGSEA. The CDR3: CSVVGLTYNEQFF. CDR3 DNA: TGCAGCGTTGTAGGGCTGACATACAATGAGCAGTTCTTC.

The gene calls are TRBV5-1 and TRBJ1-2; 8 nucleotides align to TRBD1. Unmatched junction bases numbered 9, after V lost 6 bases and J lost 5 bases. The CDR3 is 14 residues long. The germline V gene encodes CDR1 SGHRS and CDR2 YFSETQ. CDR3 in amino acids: CASTPGGLEYGYTF. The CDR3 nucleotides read TGCGCCAGCACTCCAGGGGGCCTGGAATATGGCTACACCTTC.

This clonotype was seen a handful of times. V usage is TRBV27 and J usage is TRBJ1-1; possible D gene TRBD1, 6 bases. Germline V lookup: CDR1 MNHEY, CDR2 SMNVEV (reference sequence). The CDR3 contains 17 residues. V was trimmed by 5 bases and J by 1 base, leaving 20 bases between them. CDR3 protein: CASSDLGWGAGNTEAFF. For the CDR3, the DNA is TGTGCCAGCAGTGACCTAGGTTGGGGGGCCGGGAACACTGAAGCTTTCTTT.

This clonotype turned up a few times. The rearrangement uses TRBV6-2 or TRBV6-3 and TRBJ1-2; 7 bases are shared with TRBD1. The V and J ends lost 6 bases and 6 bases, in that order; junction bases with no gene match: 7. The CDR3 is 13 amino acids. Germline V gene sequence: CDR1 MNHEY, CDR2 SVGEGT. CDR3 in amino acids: CASSLDRINGYTF. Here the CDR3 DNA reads TGTGCCAGCAGCTTGGACAGGATAAATGGCTACACCTTC.